This passage covers 10 T cell receptor beta chains from one sample sequenced in a study of blood T cell repertoires in COVID-19. Clones were sequenced by immunoSEQ multiplex PCR, and TCRdb holds only the in-frame ones, with some missing. The sample consists of around 50,000 clones, 85% to 90% of them appearing once. Sequenced sample: peripheral blood. These receptors were collected from a man in his 60s with acute or convalescent COVID-19.

CDR3 protein: CATSRDRGQGRETQYF. The DNA for the CDR3 is TGTGCCACCAGCAGAGATAGAGGACAGGGTAGAGAGACCCAGTACTTC. V is TRBV15 and J is TRBJ2-5; 8 bases agree with TRBD1. V dropped 0 bases and J dropped 4; count of bases not matched to a gene: 7. This CDR3 is built from 16 residues. In germline, CDR1 is LNHNV, CDR2 YYDKDF (reference sequence).

V and J are TRBV5-4 and TRBJ2-1, with TRBD1 matching over 7 bases. V lost 3 bases and J lost 2; bases outside the gene matches: 8. The CDR3 runs to 16 residues. The germline gives CDR1 SGHNT, CDR2 YYREEE (reference sequence). For the CDR3, the DNA is TGTGCCAGCAGCTACCGTACAGGGGTAGCCTACAATGAGCAGTTCTTC. Its translation: CASSYRTGVAYNEQFF.

The chain joins TRBV6-5 to TRBJ2-5; TRBD1 matches 8 bases. Germline-derived CDR1 and CDR2 are MNHEY and SVGAGI. The CDR3 spans 14 residues. The J segment lost 7 bases and the V segment lost 6 bases, leaving 10 bases of the junction unmatched. The CDR3 region has the DNA TGTGCCAGCAGCGGACAGGGACCAAGGGGGACCCAGTACTTC. This translates into CASSGQGPRGTQYF.

The gene calls are TRBV19 and TRBJ2-2, with a tentative D call TRBD2 (7 bases). The ends were cut back, 8 bases at V and 9 bases at J, with 13 bases in the middle. The CDR3 extends over 12 amino acids. CDR1 and CDR2 (germline): LNHDA, SQIVND (reference sequence). CDR3 sequence: CASGEGGRELFF. The CDR3 DNA reads TGTGCCAGTGGGGAGGGGGGCCGGGAGCTGTTTTTT. The full variable domain, with the rest looked up from reference TRBV19 and TRBJ2-2, is DGGITQSPKYLFRKEGQNVTLSCEQNLNHDAMYWYRQDPGQGLRLIYYSQIVNDFQKGDIAEGYSVSREKKESFPLTVTSAQKNPTAFYLCASGEGGRELFFGEGSRLTVL.

Here the CDR3 reads CASSFSGRRSYEQYF. CDR3 DNA sequence: TGTGCCAGCAGCTTTAGCGGGAGGAGGTCGTACGAGCAGTACTTC. This chain connects TRBV6-5 to TRBJ2-7; 10 positions match TRBD2. Germline trimming cut 6 bases from V and 4 bases from J; bases unmatched to any gene: 9. This CDR3 spans 15 amino acids. From germline, CDR1 is MNHEY and CDR2 SVGAGI.

The chain links TRBV2 to TRBJ1-5, with unresolved D. Germline V gene lookup returns CDR1 SNHLY and CDR2 FYNNEI. This CDR3 spans 18 amino acids. V was pared by 2 bases and J by 0 bases, with 17 bases between. In DNA form, the CDR3 reads TGTGCCAGCAGTGAATGGAGCCCCACCACTCTTAGCAATCAGCCCCAGCATTTT. Residues: CASSEWSPTTLSNQPQHF.

The chain uses TRBV7-2 and TRBJ2-3; the match to TRBD2 covers 7 bases. The V gene's germline CDR1 is SGHTA and CDR2 FQGNSA. The length of the CDR3 is 16 residues. Trimming removed 10 bases from V and 0 bases from J; junction bases left unmatched: 13. CDR3 coding DNA: TGTGCCACCCGGAAAGGGGACTACTTGAGCACAGATACGCAGTATTTT. Amino acid sequence: CATRKGDYLSTDTQYF.

The chain couples TRBV19 to TRBJ2-3, with TRBD1 matching 8 bases. Germline V gives CDR1 LNHDA, CDR2 SQIVND (reference sequence). The V gene end was trimmed by 2 bases and the J gene end by 1 base; junction bases not matched to a gene: 5. The length of the CDR3 is 16 residues. This CDR3 reads CASSINTGGGTDTQYF. The CDR3 DNA reads as TGTGCCAGTAGTATAAATACAGGGGGAGGCACAGATACGCAGTATTTT. Full variable domain (rest looked up from reference TRBV19 and TRBJ2-3): DGGITQSPKYLFRKEGQNVTLSCEQNLNHDAMYWYRQDPGQGLRLIYYSQIVNDFQKGDIAEGYSVSREKKESFPLTVTSAQKNPTAFYLCASSINTGGGTDTQYFGPGTRLTVL.

The chain links TRBV19 to TRBJ1-2, with 11 nucleotides matching TRBD1. This CDR3 region has 17 residues. V was clipped by 3 bases and J by 4 bases; unmatched bases: 10. Per germline, CDR1 LNHDA and CDR2 SQIVND (reference sequence). The CDR3 DNA follows: TGTGCCAGTAGTATTTACGGGACAGGGGGTTCGGCCTATGGCTACACCTTC. It specifies CASSIYGTGGSAYGYTF.

The chain is built from TRBV7-9 and TRBJ2-3; D call uncertain. The CDR3 has 15 residues. Germline V gene data show CDR1 as SEHNR and CDR2 as FQNEAQ (reference sequence). Between the trimmed V and J ends, which lost 2 bases and 2 bases, there was a span of 11 bases. The CDR3 loop is CASSLFESHTDTQYF. CDR3 in DNA: TGTGCCAGCAGCTTATTCGAATCACACACAGATACGCAGTATTTT.